Listed below are T cell receptor beta chains from one sample, sequenced in a study of blood T cell repertoires in COVID-19. The data were produced by immunoSEQ multiplex PCR, yet TCRdb's version contains in-frame clones alone and is incomplete. The sample consists of fewer than 500,000 clones, 85% to 90% of them appearing once. The specimen sequenced was PBMCs or T cells enriched from blood (not recorded which). The source is a man younger than 40 who had recovered from COVID-19. The CDR3 runs from the conserved cysteine through the conserved F or W. A D gene is named only where the DNA matches it firmly. Only some rows state a clone size, as once, few, many or a class for expanded clones.

>TRBV7-9|TRBJ2-3|TRBD2|13|once
CASSLGGIDTQYF
TGTGCCAGCAGCTTGGGAGGGATAGATACGCAGTATTTT
>TRBV4-1|TRBJ1-6|NA|16|NA
CASSHEASNYNSPLHF
TGCGCCAGCAGCCACGAAGCATCCAACTATAATTCACCCCTCCACTTT
>TRBV7-9|TRBJ2-1|TRBD1|13|NA
CASSLLTGNEQFF
TGTGCCAGCAGCTTGCTGACAGGGAATGAGCAGTTCTTC
>TRBV5-1|TRBJ1-2|TRBD1|14|NA
CASSLGGDSYGYTF
TGCGCCAGCAGCTTGGGAGGGGACAGCTATGGCTACACCTTC
>TRBV7-9|TRBJ2-1|NA|14|NA
CASSLSKPGSEQFF
TGTGCCAGCAGCTTATCAAAACCAGGAAGTGAGCAGTTCTTC
>TRBV28|TRBJ2-3|TRBD2|17|NA
CASKLGRGTSWTDTQYF
TGTGCCAGCAAATTAGGTCGGGGGACTAGCTGGACAGATACGCAGTATTTT
>TRBV28|TRBJ1-6|NA|15|NA
CASSLNEVGHSPLHF
TGTGCCAGCAGTTTAAATGAAGTGGGGCATTCACCCCTCCACTTT
>TRBV28|TRBJ2-7|TRBD2|14|NA
CASSFQRGRYEQYF
TGTGCCAGCAGTTTTCAGCGGGGTCGATACGAGCAGTACTTC
>TRBV18|TRBJ1-3|NA|14|once
CASSPSETPNTIYF
TGTGCCAGCTCACCAAGCGAAACCCCAAACACCATATATTTT
>TRBV27|TRBJ2-7|NA|13|NA
CASSSGVSYEQYF
TGTGCCAGCAGTTCCGGGGTCTCCTACGAGCAGTACTTC
>TRBV19|TRBJ2-1|TRBD1|14|NA
CASRKDRDYNEQFF
TGTGCCAGTAGAAAAGACAGGGACTACAATGAGCAGTTCTTC
>TRBV19|TRBJ1-6|NA|13|NA
CASRSGWNSPLHF
TGTGCCAGTCGCTCGGGGTGGAATTCACCCCTCCACTTT
>TRBV7-2|TRBJ1-1|TRBD1|13|NA
CASSSGQGSEAFF
TGTGCCAGCAGCTCAGGACAGGGCTCTGAAGCTTTCTTT
>TRBV19|TRBJ2-7|NA|15|NA
CASSWTPGAPYEQYF
TGTGCCAGTAGTTGGACCCCAGGGGCACCTTACGAGCAGTACTTC
>TRBV5-6|TRBJ1-2|NA|13|NA
CASRLGGEAGYTF
TGTGCCAGCAGGTTAGGGGGAGAAGCTGGCTACACCTTC
>TRBV3-1/TRBV3-2|TRBJ1-1|TRBD1|15|NA
CASSRSDRGETEAFF
TGTGCCAGCAGCCGGAGCGACAGGGGAGAAACTGAAGCTTTCTTT
>TRBV15|TRBJ1-1|NA|13|NA
CATSRGEQAEAFF
TGTGCCACCAGCAGAGGTGAACAGGCCGAAGCTTTCTTT
>TRBV5-1|TRBJ2-7|TRBD2|13|NA
CASSLAGTYEQYF
TGCGCCAGCAGCTTAGCGGGAACCTACGAGCAGTACTTC
>TRBV4-1|TRBJ2-2|TRBD2|14|NA
CATQLAGNTGELFF
TGCGCAACCCAGCTAGCGGGGAACACCGGGGAGCTGTTTTTT
>TRBV27|TRBJ1-1|NA|14|NA
CASSLLFVETPAFF
TGTGCCAGCAGTTTGTTGTTTGTGGAGACGCCTGCTTTCTTT
>TRBV2|TRBJ1-6|NA|14|NA
CASSDSGISSPLHF
TGTGCCAGCAGTGACTCGGGGATAAGCTCACCCCTCCACTTT
>TRBV6-1|TRBJ1-2|NA|18|NA
CASSESSLRRADNYGYTF
TGTGCCAGCAGTGAATCGAGTTTGCGGAGGGCAGATAACTATGGCTACACCTTC
>TRBV19|TRBJ2-4|TRBD2|14|NA
CASNSGQAKNIQYF
TGTGCCAGTAATAGCGGGCAGGCCAAAAACATTCAGTACTTC
>TRBV18|TRBJ2-2|NA|14|NA
CASFWDFLTGELFF
TGTGCCAGCTTCTGGGACTTCCTCACCGGGGAGCTGTTTTTT
>TRBV7-2|TRBJ2-5|TRBD2|15|NA
CASSSLAGVRETQYF
TGTGCCAGCAGCTCCCTGGCGGGAGTCCGAGAGACCCAGTACTTC
>TRBV19|TRBJ1-1|TRBD1|17|NA
CASSIDLGGQANTEAFF
TGTGCCAGTAGTATAGATCTTGGTGGACAGGCGAACACTGAAGCTTTCTTT
>TRBV19|TRBJ1-6|NA|14|NA
CASSRDNFDSPLHF
TGTGCCAGTAGTAGGGACAATTTCGATTCACCCCTCCACTTT
>TRBV18|TRBJ2-2|NA|15|once
CASVKTRSDSGELFF
TGTGCCAGCGTCAAAACGCGGAGTGACTCCGGGGAGCTGTTTTTT
>TRBV2|TRBJ2-5|NA|13|NA
CASIRGLQETQYF
TGTGCCAGTATACGGGGACTTCAAGAGACCCAGTACTTC
>TRBV24-1|TRBJ2-7|NA|12|NA
CATSDSGGEQYF
TGTGCCACCAGTGACTCCGGAGGTGAGCAGTACTTC
>TRBV20-1|TRBJ2-1|NA|11|NA
CSARNYGEQFF
TGCAGTGCTCGAAACTACGGGGAGCAGTTCTTC
>TRBV25-1|TRBJ2-3|TRBD1|14|NA
CASSAGTGGDTQYF
TGTGCCAGCAGTGCCGGGACAGGGGGAGATACGCAGTATTTT
>TRBV7-6|TRBJ2-5|TRBD2|15|few
CASQRASGYQETQYF
TGTGCCAGCCAAAGGGCTAGCGGGTACCAAGAGACCCAGTACTTC
>TRBV4-1|TRBJ1-1|NA|16|NA
CASNQPRASRGTEAFF
TGCGCCAGCAACCAACCCAGGGCCTCCCGGGGGACTGAAGCTTTCTTT
>TRBV19|TRBJ2-3|TRBD2|14|NA
CASSIGLAFNEQYF
TGTGCCAGTAGTATCGGACTAGCGTTCAACGAACAGTATTTT
>TRBV10-3|TRBJ2-3|TRBD1|15|NA
CAIGGQGLSTDTQYF
TGTGCCATCGGGGGACAGGGCCTAAGCACAGATACGCAGTATTTT
>TRBV6-4|TRBJ2-3|NA|12|NA
CASRPLVDTQYF
TGTGCCAGCAGGCCACTAGTGGATACGCAGTATTTT
>TRBV7-6|TRBJ2-7|NA|13|NA
CASSLDRAYEQYF
TGTGCCAGCAGCTTAGACAGGGCCTACGAGCAGTACTTC
>TRBV7-8|TRBJ2-1|TRBD1|16|NA
CASSLRQGASYNEQFF
TGTGCCAGCAGCCTCCGACAGGGGGCGTCCTACAATGAGCAGTTCTTC
>TRBV28|TRBJ1-4|NA|12|NA
CASRRGNEKLFF
TGTGCCAGCAGGCGGGGGAATGAAAAACTGTTTTTT
>TRBV28|TRBJ1-1|TRBD1|15|once
CASSTTGQGVTEAFF
TGTGCCAGCAGCACTACGGGACAGGGGGTTACTGAAGCTTTCTTT
>TRBV5-5|TRBJ2-1|NA|15|NA
CASSLTVPTYNEQFF
TGTGCCAGCAGCTTGACAGTCCCAACATACAATGAGCAGTTCTTC
>TRBV2|TRBJ1-2|TRBD1|14|NA
CATMTGALRAGYTF
TGTGCCACAATGACAGGGGCCCTCAGGGCGGGCTACACCTTC
>TRBV5-1|TRBJ2-3|TRBD2|15|NA
CASSLGGGRTDTQYF
TGCGCCAGCAGCTTGGGCGGGGGGAGGACAGATACGCAGTATTTT
>TRBV7-2|TRBJ1-5|TRBD1|15|few
CASSRGQGVPQPQHF
TGTGCCAGCAGCAGGGGACAGGGAGTTCCCCAGCCCCAGCATTTT
>TRBV5-6|TRBJ2-2|TRBD2|17|NA
CASRKGNIAGDTGELFF
TGTGCCAGCAGGAAGGGAAATATAGCGGGAGACACCGGGGAGCTGTTTTTT
>TRBV10-3|TRBJ2-7|NA|15|NA
CAISESPQGSYEQYF
TGTGCCATCAGTGAGTCGCCCCAGGGGTCCTACGAGCAGTACTTC
>TRBV11-2|TRBJ2-5|TRBD1|15|NA
CASSTGTGVAETQYF
TGTGCCAGCAGCACCGGGACAGGGGTTGCAGAGACCCAGTACTTC
>TRBV12-3/TRBV12-4|TRBJ2-5|TRBD1|13|once
CASSPRGKETQYF
TGTGCCAGCAGTCCCAGGGGGAAAGAGACCCAGTACTTC
>TRBV28|TRBJ2-5|NA|13|NA
CASREDQLETQYF
TGTGCCAGCAGGGAGGACCAATTGGAGACCCAGTACTTC